A selection of T cell receptor beta chains follows, all from one sample in a study of T cells in Graves' hyperthyroidism and ophthalmopathy. TCRdb re-derived calls from the multiplex PCR reads in MiXCR, one entry per CDR3 protein. The repertoire holds 300,000 to 400,000 distinct CDR3 sequences, with about 21% as singletons. The specimen was blood. The receptors were gathered from a woman aged 45 to 65 with Graves' hyperthyroidism. CDR3s include the opening cysteine and the closing phenylalanine or tryptophan. D genes are given only for firm matches. Clone size appears in some rows only: once, few, many, or a class for an expanded clone.

clone_size	v_call	d_call	j_call	cdr3_aa	cdr3_nt
many	TRBV5-8	TRBD2	TRBJ2-7	CASSAGLDRGQEQYF	TGTGCCAGCAGCGCTGGACTAGATCGTGGACAAGAGCAGTACTTC
few	TRBV20-1	.	TRBJ2-1	CSASQVGSYNEQFF	TGCAGTGCTTCCCAGGTGGGCTCCTACAATGAGCAGTTCTTC
few	TRBV5-1	TRBD1	TRBJ2-7	CASSLAGQGFHEQYF	TGCGCCAGCAGCTTGGCGGGACAGGGGTTCCACGAGCAGTACTTC
many	TRBV5-1	.	TRBJ2-5	CASSVGLQQETQYF	TGCGCCAGCAGCGTAGGACTACAACAAGAGACCCAGTACTTC
.	TRBV7-2	TRBD2	TRBJ2-7	CASSYLAGGTYEQYF	TGTGCCAGCAGCTATTTAGCGGGAGGGACCTACGAGCAGTACTTC
many	TRBV5-1	.	TRBJ2-2	CASSLQVGAGELFF	TGCGCCAGCAGCCTCCAAGTTGGCGCCGGGGAGCTGTTTTTT
.	TRBV9	TRBD1	TRBJ1-3	CASSVQTGAGNTIYF	TGTGCCAGCAGCGTACAGACAGGGGCTGGAAACACCATATATTTT
many	TRBV7-8	TRBD1	TRBJ2-5	CASSPTGVERQETQYF	TGTGCCAGCAGCCCAACAGGGGTTGAACGACAAGAGACCCAGTACTTC
few	TRBV5-5	.	TRBJ2-7	CASSLRDLSSYEQYF	TGTGCCAGCAGCCTCCGGGACTTAAGCTCCTACGAGCAGTACTTC
many	TRBV18	.	TRBJ2-5	CASSRQLETQYF	TGTGCCAGCTCCCGACAGTTAGAGACCCAGTACTTC
.	TRBV9	.	TRBJ2-7	CASSVAATVGYEQYF	TGTGCCAGCAGCGTTGCGGCCACCGTCGGATACGAGCAGTACTTC
many	TRBV28	.	TRBJ2-1	CASSLWTLNEQFF	TGTGCCAGCAGTTTATGGACCCTCAATGAGCAGTTCTTC
many	TRBV18	.	TRBJ1-2	CASSPAISDYGYTF	TGTGCCAGCTCACCAGCGATTAGCGACTATGGCTACACCTTC
.	TRBV19	TRBD1	TRBJ1-5	CASMRDRAQPQHF	TGTGCCAGTATGCGGGACAGGGCGCAGCCCCAGCATTTT
few	TRBV19	TRBD1	TRBJ2-3	CASSNRQGGDTQYF	TGTGCCAGTAGTAACCGACAGGGTGGAGATACGCAGTATTTT
many	TRBV7-2	.	TRBJ2-5	CASSLNVGGETQYF	TGTGCCAGCAGCTTAAACGTGGGTGGAGAGACCCAGTACTTC
few	TRBV5-1	.	TRBJ1-1	CASSPLQRMDTEAFF	TGCGCCAGCAGCCCATTACAAAGGATGGACACTGAAGCTTTCTTT
many	TRBV24-1	TRBD2	TRBJ2-3	CATGTSGRTNTQYF	TGTGCCACCGGGACTAGCGGGAGGACGAATACGCAGTATTTT
few	TRBV20-1	.	TRBJ1-5	CSAVSPGGGPRNQPQHF	TGCAGTGCTGTCTCACCGGGGGGGGGCCCGAGGAATCAGCCCCAGCATTTT
many	TRBV27	.	TRBJ2-5	CASTWGETQYF	TGTGCCAGCACCTGGGGAGAGACCCAGTACTTC
many	TRBV6-1	.	TRBJ2-1	CASNPRRNYNEQFF	TGTGCCAGCAACCCGAGGAGGAACTACAATGAGCAGTTCTTC
many	TRBV30	.	TRBJ2-2	CAWSKQGTGELFF	TGTGCCTGGAGCAAGCAGGGGACCGGGGAGCTGTTTTTT
.	TRBV5-5	.	TRBJ2-2	CASRRLDPGELFF	TGTGCCAGCAGACGACTAGACCCCGGGGAGCTGTTTTTT
many	TRBV29-1	TRBD2	TRBJ2-5	CSVAGTSGRETQYF	TGCAGCGTGGCCGGGACTAGCGGGAGGGAGACCCAGTACTTC
many	TRBV5-1	TRBD1	TRBJ2-5	CASSLQGAPQETQYF	TGCGCCAGCAGCTTGCAGGGGGCCCCCCAAGAGACCCAGTACTTC
many	TRBV5-6	.	TRBJ1-3	CASSLRGNSGNTIYF	TGTGCCAGCAGCTTGAGAGGAAACTCTGGAAACACCATATATTTT
.	TRBV7-2	.	TRBJ2-3	CASGFRSSTDTQYF	TGTGCCAGCGGTTTTCGCAGTAGCACAGATACGCAGTATTTT
many	TRBV6-2/TRBV6-3	TRBD2	TRBJ2-5	CASSYGTSVQETQYF	TGTGCCAGCAGTTACGGGACTAGCGTCCAAGAGACCCAGTACTTC
.	TRBV6-5	.	TRBJ1-1	CASRLQGWTEAFF	TGTGCCAGCAGATTACAGGGTTGGACTGAAGCTTTCTTT
.	TRBV6-1	.	TRBJ1-5	CAVTGRSNQPQHF	TGTGCCGTCACAGGGAGGAGCAATCAGCCCCAGCATTTT
many	TRBV29-1	TRBD1	TRBJ2-7	CSVSPRQGGEQYF	TGCAGCGTTTCCCCTCGACAGGGCGGTGAGCAGTACTTC
many	TRBV5-5	.	TRBJ2-1	CASSFFDNEQFF	TGTGCCAGCAGCTTTTTTGACAATGAGCAGTTCTTC
.	TRBV6-1	.	TRBJ1-2	CASSRTWDLEYGYTF	TGTGCCAGCAGTCGAACCTGGGACCTAGAGTATGGCTACACCTTC
many	TRBV7-2	.	TRBJ1-2	CASSLMGGDYGYTF	TGTGCCAGCAGCTTAATGGGGGGCGACTATGGCTACACCTTC
few	TRBV10-3	TRBD1	TRBJ1-4	CAIGAGTGATANEKLFF	TGTGCCATCGGTGCCGGGACAGGGGCTACGGCTAATGAAAAACTGTTTTTT
few	TRBV5-1	.	TRBJ2-5	CASSQSGVQETQYF	TGCGCCAGCAGCCAATCTGGGGTCCAAGAGACCCAGTACTTC
many	TRBV20-1	.	TRBJ2-3	CSVQEAGRSTDTQYF	TGCAGTGTTCAAGAGGCGGGACGGAGCACAGATACGCAGTATTTT
.	TRBV24-1	.	TRBJ2-5	CATSDYRDQETQYF	TGTGCCACCAGTGATTACAGGGACCAAGAGACCCAGTACTTC
many	TRBV5-1	TRBD1	TRBJ2-2	CASSPGGKADPGELFF	TGCGCCAGCAGCCCAGGGGGCAAGGCCGACCCCGGGGAGCTGTTTTTT
many	TRBV29-1	.	TRBJ1-1	CSVLQGITEAFF	TGCAGCGTGCTACAGGGAATCACTGAAGCTTTCTTT
.	TRBV10-3	.	TRBJ2-5	CAISPDTLETQYF	TGTGCCATCAGTCCGGACACCCTGGAGACCCAGTACTTC
few	TRBV10-3	TRBD1	TRBJ1-2	CAIRGGQGYGYTF	TGTGCCATCAGGGGTGGACAGGGCTATGGCTACACCTTC
many	TRBV18	.	TRBJ1-4	CASSPPDEKLFF	TGTGCCAGCTCACCACCGGATGAAAAACTGTTTTTT
few	TRBV9	.	TRBJ1-2	CASSVDLGDYGYTF	TGTGCCAGCAGCGTGGATTTAGGGGACTATGGCTACACCTTC
many	TRBV7-2	TRBD1	TRBJ2-2	CASSVRRLKQGAKNTGELFF	TGTGCCAGCAGCGTACGCCGGCTTAAACAGGGGGCTAAAAACACCGGGGAGCTGTTTTTT
.	TRBV11-2	.	TRBJ1-6	CASSLGGAGSPLHF	TGTGCCAGCAGCTTAGGAGGGGCAGGCTCACCCCTCCACTTT
many	TRBV2	TRBD2	TRBJ2-2	CASSEVAGGTGELFF	TGTGCCAGCAGTGAAGTGGCGGGGGGCACCGGGGAGCTGTTTTTT
few	TRBV11-2	.	TRBJ2-3	CASSLDGGGYTWSGTDTQYF	TGTGCCAGCAGCTTAGATGGGGGAGGATACACTTGGTCGGGCACAGATACGCAGTATTTT
many	TRBV11-2	TRBD2	TRBJ2-1	CASSQSGGALSEQFF	TGTGCCAGCAGCCAGTCGGGGGGGGCGCTAAGTGAGCAGTTCTTC
many	TRBV28	.	TRBJ2-7	CASSSSGQGGEEQYF	.
many	TRBV28	.	TRBJ2-2	CASSPGDTGELFF	TGTGCCAGCAGCCCAGGGGACACCGGGGAGCTGTTTTTT
.	TRBV7-3	.	TRBJ2-1	CASSLSTKNEQFF	TGTGCCAGCAGCTTAAGTACGAAGAATGAGCAGTTCTTC
few	TRBV24-1	.	TRBJ2-1	CATSDLPSGFHNEQFF	TGTGCCACCAGTGATCTACCGAGCGGGTTTCACAATGAGCAGTTCTTC
many	TRBV27	.	TRBJ1-2	CASSSVPNYGYTF	TGTGCCAGCAGTTCGGTTCCTAACTATGGCTACACCTTC
.	TRBV12-5	.	TRBJ2-2	CASGIGAYGELFF	TGTGCTAGTGGTATAGGAGCGTACGGGGAGCTGTTTTTT
many	TRBV18	.	TRBJ2-5	CASSPGSRETQYF	TGTGCCAGCTCACCAGGGAGCAGGGAGACCCAGTACTTC
.	TRBV5-1	.	TRBJ1-1	CASSLWDWAEAFF	TGCGCCAGCAGCTTGTGGGATTGGGCTGAAGCTTTCTTT
few	TRBV9	TRBD2	TRBJ2-3	CASSLRTSLDTQYF	TGTGCCAGCAGCCTGCGGACTAGCTTGGATACGCAGTATTTT
.	TRBV29-1	.	TRBJ1-1	CSVGAGMNTEAFF	TGCAGCGTTGGGGCAGGAATGAACACTGAAGCTTTCTTT
many	TRBV30	.	TRBJ1-2	CAWSDQAGYGYTF	TGTGCCTGGAGTGATCAGGCGGGCTATGGCTACACCTTC